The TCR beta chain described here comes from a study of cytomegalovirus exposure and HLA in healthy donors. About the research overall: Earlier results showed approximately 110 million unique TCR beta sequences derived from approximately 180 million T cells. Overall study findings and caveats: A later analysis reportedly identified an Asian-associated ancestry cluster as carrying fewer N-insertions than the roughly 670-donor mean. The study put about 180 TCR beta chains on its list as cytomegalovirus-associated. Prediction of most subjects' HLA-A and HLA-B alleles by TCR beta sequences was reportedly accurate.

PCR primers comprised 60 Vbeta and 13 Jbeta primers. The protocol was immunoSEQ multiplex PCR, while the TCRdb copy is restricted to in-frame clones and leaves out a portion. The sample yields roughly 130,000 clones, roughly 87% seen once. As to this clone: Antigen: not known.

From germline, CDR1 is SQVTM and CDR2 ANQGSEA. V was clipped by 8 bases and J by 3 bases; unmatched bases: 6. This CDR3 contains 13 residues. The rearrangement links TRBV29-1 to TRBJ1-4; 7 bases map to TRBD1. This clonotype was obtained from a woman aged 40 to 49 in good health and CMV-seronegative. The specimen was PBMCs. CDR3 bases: TGCAGCACCCGACAGGGCTCTAATGAAAAACTGTTTTTT. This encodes CSTRQGSNEKLFF. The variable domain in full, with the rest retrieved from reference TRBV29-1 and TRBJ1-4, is SAVISQKPSRDICQRGTSLTIQCQVDSQVTMMFWYRQQPGQSLTLIATANQGSEATYESGFVIDKFPISRPNLTFSTLTVSNMSPEDSSIYLCSTRQGSNEKLFFGSGTQLSVL.